A selection of T cell receptor beta chains follows, all from one sample in a study of type 1 regulatory T cells. TCRdb passed the reads through MiXCR, listing each CDR3 protein once. The sample contains tens of thousands of distinct CDR3 sequences, more than 20% of which appear only once. These receptors' targets are unknown. Sample: cultured type 1 regulatory T (Tr1) cells, either the whole culture or a sorted fraction (not recorded which). These receptors were obtained from a human donor in good health. The CDR3 runs from the conserved cysteine through the conserved F or W. Fields, in order: V gene, CDR3 protein.

TRBV20-1 CSASGDRVSYGYTF
TRBV29-1 CSVDVAGTGQETQYF
TRBV10-3 CAIKMAGGSGELFF
TRBV11-2 CASSLVFGTSDPYEQYF
TRBV6-5 CASSSRGLNTEAFF
TRBV5-1 CASSSFGGNEQFF
TRBV27 CASRDWSSYEQYF
TRBV12-3/TRBV12-4 CASSPDLGSFYEQYF
TRBV20-1 CSATKDQSNTGELFF
TRBV7-2 CASSLGRRNEQFF
TRBV5-1 CASSLGGGVQPQHF
TRBV3-1 CASSQTTSPPGDTQYF
TRBV18 CASSPRGSFYEQYF
TRBV7-9 CASSLARASGALYNEQFF
TRBV6-5 CASSYQTGTGSHSYEQYF
TRBV20-1 CSARTGVRSPLHF
TRBV18 CASSYEGQNNQPQHF
TRBV5-1 CASSRDRGRETQYF
TRBV6-5 CASSNRGIGELFF
TRBV20-1 CSARGEDNEKPFF
TRBV10-3 CAISSQGNSPLHF
TRBV5-1 CASSSRTGQNNEQFF
TRBV30 CASIGGSSYNEQFF
TRBV5-1 CASSPLGASGWETQYF
TRBV5-1 CASSLRGANNSPLHF
TRBV4-2 CASSQGRGIAGESEQFF
TRBV5-1 CASSLDIGNEQFF
TRBV7-2 CASSLGGPGTPAFNEQFF
TRBV7-2 CASGLALESIQYF
TRBV5-1 CASSAGLAGANNEQFF
TRBV12-3/TRBV12-4 CASSFRGQGNEKLFF
TRBV5-1 CASSGAQQETQYF
TRBV5-1 CASSISLAGGGYEQYF
TRBV5-5 CASSLNPGQGNQPQHF
TRBV7-2 CASSQLETQYF
TRBV7-9 CASSPRGSSYNEQFF
TRBV7-8 CASSARQGQPQHF
TRBV28 CASSINRANTEAFF
TRBV7-2 CASSLGGVAKNIQYF
TRBV11-3 CASSLNGGREQFF
TRBV18 CASSPQGPIYNEQFF